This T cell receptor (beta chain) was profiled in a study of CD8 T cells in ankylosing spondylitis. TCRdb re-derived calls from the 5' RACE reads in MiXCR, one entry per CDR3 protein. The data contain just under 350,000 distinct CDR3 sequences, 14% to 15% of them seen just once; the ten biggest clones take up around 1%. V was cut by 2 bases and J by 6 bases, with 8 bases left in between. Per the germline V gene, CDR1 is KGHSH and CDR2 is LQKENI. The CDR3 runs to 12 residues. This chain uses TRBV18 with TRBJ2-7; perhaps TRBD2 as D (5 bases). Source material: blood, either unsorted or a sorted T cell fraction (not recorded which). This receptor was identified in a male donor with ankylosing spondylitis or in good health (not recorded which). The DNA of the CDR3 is TGTGCCAGCTCACCAGCGGCGGGCGAGCAGTACTTC. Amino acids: CASSPAAGEQYF.